This TCR beta chain was identified in a study of control samples from healthy donors and cancer patients (dated by TCRdb to about 2020). Library creation used the immunoSEQ multiplex PCR assay. TCRdb mirrors the immuneACCESS table, restricted to in-frame sequences. Some clones are absent from its copies; in checked studies, under half trace to an unresolved V gene, and the reason for the others is unknown. This sample is represented by more than 100,000 clones; 80% to 95% of them were singletons. 2% to 3% of the sample rests with the top ten. This clone was recorded once. Which antigen it targets is not known. No much larger clone exists at a distance of one base, and base qualities are not known. The same CDR3 is also encoded by other DNA sequences in this sample. The junction shows trimming of 8 bases on V and 0 bases on J, plus 11 bases between the germline ends. From the germline V gene, CDR1 is SNHLY and CDR2 is FYNNEI. The CDR3 goes from the cysteine to the phenylalanine over 14 residues. The CDR3 DNA has 42 bases and is translated from base 1.

Here the chain combines TRBV2 and TRBJ2-1; the D gene assignment is ambiguous. The clonotype originates from a man between 18 and 29 years old in good health. Sequencing was done on a sample of blood. The CDR3 here reads CASSPSSSYNEQFF. The nucleotides are TGTGCCAGCTCCCCAAGCAGCTCCTACAATGAGCAGTTCTTC.